This T cell receptor (beta chain) derives from a study of T cells after yellow fever vaccination. For the study at large: The fractions with low cell numbers were processed using SMART-Seq v4 Ultra Low Input.

This clonotype was seen ten or more times. Antigen unknown. 5'RACE template switching added a universal primer site and UMIs to TCR cDNA. TCRdb fed the 5' RACE reads into MiXCR, producing one record per CDR3 protein. The repertoire holds 110,000 to 150,000 distinct CDR3 sequences, with under 8% as singletons. Whole-study results and caveats: Weaker, the secondary response had a peak occurring faster, on day 5 versus 15.

The germline V and J ends were trimmed by 4 bases and 6 bases, with 10 bases remaining between them. The CDR3 has 13 amino acids. The germline V gene encodes CDR1 LGHDT and CDR2 YNNKEL (reference sequence). The sequence was obtained from a man aged 30 to 45 who received the YFV17D yellow fever vaccine. The sample in question was CD4+ T cells sorted from PBMCs, obtained 10 days after the yellow fever booster vaccination. The V gene is TRBV3-1, the J gene TRBJ2-1; D is possibly TRBD2 (6 bases). This CDR3 reads CASSLAVINEQFF. The CDR3 DNA follows: TGTGCCAGCAGCCTAGCGGTGATCAATGAGCAGTTCTTC.